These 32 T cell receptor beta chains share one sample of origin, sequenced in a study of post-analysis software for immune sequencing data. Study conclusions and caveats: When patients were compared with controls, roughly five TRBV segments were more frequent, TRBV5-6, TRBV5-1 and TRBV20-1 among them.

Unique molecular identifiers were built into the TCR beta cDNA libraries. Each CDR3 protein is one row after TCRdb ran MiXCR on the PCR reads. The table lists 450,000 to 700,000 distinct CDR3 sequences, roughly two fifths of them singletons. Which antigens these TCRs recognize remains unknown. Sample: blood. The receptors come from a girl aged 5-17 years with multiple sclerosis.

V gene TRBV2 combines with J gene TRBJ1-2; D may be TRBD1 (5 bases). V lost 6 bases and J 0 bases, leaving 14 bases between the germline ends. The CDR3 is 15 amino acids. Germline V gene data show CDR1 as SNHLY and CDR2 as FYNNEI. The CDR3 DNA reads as TGTGCCAGCAGCCGGACACAACAGGCTAACTATGGCTACACCTTC. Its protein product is CASSRTQQANYGYTF.

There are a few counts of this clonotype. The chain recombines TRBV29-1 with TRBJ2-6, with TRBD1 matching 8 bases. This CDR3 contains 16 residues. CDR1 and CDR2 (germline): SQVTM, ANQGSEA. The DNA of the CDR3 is TGCAGTTTTTCATGGACAGGGAGGTCTGGGGCCAACGTCCTGACTTTC. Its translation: CSFSWTGRSGANVLTF.

CDR3: CSANWLAGVQETQYF. The CDR3 coding sequence is TGCAGTGCTAATTGGCTAGCGGGAGTCCAAGAGACCCAGTACTTC. The rearrangement uses TRBV20-1 and TRBJ2-5, with 10 bases fitting TRBD2. CDR3 length equals 15 residues. Germline V lookup: CDR1 DFQATT, CDR2 SNEGSKA (reference sequence). V was clipped by 4 bases and J by 1 base; unmatched bases: 6.

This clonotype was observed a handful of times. CDR3 bases: TGTGCCAGCAGCCAAGGACGACTAGACAATGAGCAGTTCTTC. This translates into CASSQGRLDNEQFF. The chain combines TRBV3-1 with TRBJ2-1, with D perhaps TRBD2 (6 bases). V was trimmed by 1 base and J by 5 bases, leaving 9 bases between them. The CDR3 has 14 residues. Germline V gene sequence: CDR1 LGHDT, CDR2 YNNKEL (reference sequence).

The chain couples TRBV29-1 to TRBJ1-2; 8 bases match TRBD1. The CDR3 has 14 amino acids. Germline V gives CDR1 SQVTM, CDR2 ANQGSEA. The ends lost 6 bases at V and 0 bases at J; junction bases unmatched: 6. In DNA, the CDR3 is TGCAGCGTGGCAACAGGGGGTTCTAACTATGGCTACACCTTC. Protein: CSVATGGSNYGYTF.

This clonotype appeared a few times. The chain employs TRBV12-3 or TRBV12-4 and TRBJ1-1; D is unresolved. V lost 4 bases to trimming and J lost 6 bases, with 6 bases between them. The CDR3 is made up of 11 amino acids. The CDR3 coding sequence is TGTGCCAGCAGTTCGAGGTCTGAAGCTTTCTTT. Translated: CASSSRSEAFF.

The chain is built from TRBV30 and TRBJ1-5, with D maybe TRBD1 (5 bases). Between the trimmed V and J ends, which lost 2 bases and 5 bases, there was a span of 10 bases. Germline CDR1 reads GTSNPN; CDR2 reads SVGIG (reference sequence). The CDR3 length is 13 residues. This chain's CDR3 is CAWSPEGDQPQHF. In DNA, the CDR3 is TGTGCCTGGAGTCCCGAAGGGGATCAGCCCCAGCATTTT.

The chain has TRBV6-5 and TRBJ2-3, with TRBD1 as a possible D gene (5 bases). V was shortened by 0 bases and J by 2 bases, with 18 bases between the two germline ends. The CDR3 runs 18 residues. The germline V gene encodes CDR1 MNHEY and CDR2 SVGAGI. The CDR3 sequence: CASSYSYSGRQYTDTQYF. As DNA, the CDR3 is TGTGCCAGCAGTTACTCTTACAGTGGAAGACAGTACACAGATACGCAGTATTTT.

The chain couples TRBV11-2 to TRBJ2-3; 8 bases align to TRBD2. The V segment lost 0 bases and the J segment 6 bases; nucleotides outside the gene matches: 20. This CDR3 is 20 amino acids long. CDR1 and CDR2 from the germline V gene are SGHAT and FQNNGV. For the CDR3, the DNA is TGTGCCAGCAGCTTAGAAGGGCTCGGTCGACTAGCGTCTACCCAGGATACGCAGTATTTT. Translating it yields CASSLEGLGRLASTQDTQYF.

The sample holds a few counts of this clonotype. CDR3 in amino acids: CSVEDGFEAGYGYTF. The CDR3 region has the DNA TGCAGCGTTGAAGATGGCTTCGAGGCTGGCTATGGCTACACCTTC. The chain couples TRBV29-1 to TRBJ1-2; D is unclear. Trimming left V 0 bases short and J 4 bases short, with 15 bases between. Germline values: CDR1 SQVTM, CDR2 ANQGSEA. CDR3 length equals 15 residues.

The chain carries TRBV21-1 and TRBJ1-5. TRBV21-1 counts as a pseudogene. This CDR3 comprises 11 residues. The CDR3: CASSKEQPQHF. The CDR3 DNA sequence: TGTGCCAGCAGCAAGGAACAGCCCCAGCATTTT.

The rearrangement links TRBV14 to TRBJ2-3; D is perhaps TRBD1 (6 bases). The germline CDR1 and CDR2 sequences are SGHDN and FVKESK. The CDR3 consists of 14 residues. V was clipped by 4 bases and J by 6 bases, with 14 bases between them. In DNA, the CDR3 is TGTGCCAGCAGCCGAGGACAGTTGTCGGATACGCAGTATTTT. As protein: CASSRGQLSDTQYF.

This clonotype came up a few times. The CDR3 spells CASAPRRTRAGDTQYF. CDR3 sequence (DNA): TGCGCCAGCGCTCCCCGAAGGACTAGAGCCGGAGATACGCAGTATTTT. The J gene is TRBJ2-3, the V gene TRBV5-1; 7 bases are shared with TRBD2. J lost 5 bases, V lost 7 bases, and 16 bases had no gene match. Germline-derived CDR1 and CDR2 are SGHRS and YFSETQ. This CDR3 is 16 amino acids long.

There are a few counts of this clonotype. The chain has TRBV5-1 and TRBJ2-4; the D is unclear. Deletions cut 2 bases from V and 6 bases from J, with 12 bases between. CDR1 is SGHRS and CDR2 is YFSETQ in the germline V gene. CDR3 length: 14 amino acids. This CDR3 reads CASSFHPTSNIQYF. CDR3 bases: TGCGCCAGCAGCTTCCATCCGACTTCAAACATTCAGTACTTC. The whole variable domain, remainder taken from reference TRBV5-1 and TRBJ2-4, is KAGVTQTPRYLIKTRGQQVTLSCSPISGHRSVSWYQQTPGQGLQFLFEYFSETQRNKGNFPGRFSGRQFSNSRSEMNVSTLELGDSALYLCASSFHPTSNIQYFGAGTRLSVL.

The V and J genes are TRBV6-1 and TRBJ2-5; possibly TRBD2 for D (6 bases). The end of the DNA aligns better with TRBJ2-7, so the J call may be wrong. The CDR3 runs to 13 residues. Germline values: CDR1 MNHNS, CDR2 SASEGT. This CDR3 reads CASSDAGGYEQYF. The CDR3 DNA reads TGTGCCAGCAGTGACGCCGGGGGCTACGAGCAGTACTTC.

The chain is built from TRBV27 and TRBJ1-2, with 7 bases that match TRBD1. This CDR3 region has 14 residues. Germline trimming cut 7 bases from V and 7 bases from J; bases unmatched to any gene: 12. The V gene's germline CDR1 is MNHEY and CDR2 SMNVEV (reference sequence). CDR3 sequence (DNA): TGTGCCAGCACCCTCCGAGAGGGGGCAAGTGGCTACACCTTC. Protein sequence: CASTLREGASGYTF.

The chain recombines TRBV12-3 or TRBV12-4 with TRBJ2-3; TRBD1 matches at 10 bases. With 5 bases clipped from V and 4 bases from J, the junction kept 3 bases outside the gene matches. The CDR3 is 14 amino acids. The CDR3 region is CASSTGTGADTQYF. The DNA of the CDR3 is TGTGCCAGCAGTACGGGGACAGGGGCAGATACGCAGTATTTT.

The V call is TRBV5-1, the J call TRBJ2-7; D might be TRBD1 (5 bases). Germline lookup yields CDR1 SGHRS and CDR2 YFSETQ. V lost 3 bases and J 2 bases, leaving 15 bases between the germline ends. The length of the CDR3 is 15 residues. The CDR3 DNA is TGCGCCAGCAGCTCCCAGGGAACTCTGGCCTACGAGCAGTACTTC. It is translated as CASSSQGTLAYEQYF.

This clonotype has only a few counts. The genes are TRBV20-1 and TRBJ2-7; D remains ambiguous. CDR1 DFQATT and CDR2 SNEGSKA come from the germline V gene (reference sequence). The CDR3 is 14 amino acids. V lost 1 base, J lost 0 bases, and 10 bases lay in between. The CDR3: CSARAGRPSYEQYF. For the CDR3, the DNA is TGCAGTGCTAGAGCCGGGCGGCCCTCCTACGAGCAGTACTTC.

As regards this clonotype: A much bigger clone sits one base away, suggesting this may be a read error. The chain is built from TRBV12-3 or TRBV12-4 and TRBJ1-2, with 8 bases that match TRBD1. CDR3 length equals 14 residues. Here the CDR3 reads CASSLSGGSYSYTF. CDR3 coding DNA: TGTGCCAGCAGTTTGTCAGGGGGCTCCTATAGCTACACCTTC.

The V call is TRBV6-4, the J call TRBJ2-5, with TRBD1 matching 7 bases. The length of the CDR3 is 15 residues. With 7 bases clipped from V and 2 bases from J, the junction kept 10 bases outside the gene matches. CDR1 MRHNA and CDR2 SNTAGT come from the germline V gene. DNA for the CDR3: TGTGCCAGCACACAGGGGAGTTCCTCTCAAGAGACCCAGTACTTC. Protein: CASTQGSSSQETQYF.

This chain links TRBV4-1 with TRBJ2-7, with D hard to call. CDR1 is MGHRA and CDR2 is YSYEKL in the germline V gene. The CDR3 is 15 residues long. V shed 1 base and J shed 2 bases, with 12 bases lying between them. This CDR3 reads CASSQVSAETYEQYF. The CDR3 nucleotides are TGCGCCAGCAGCCAAGTATCGGCGGAGACCTACGAGCAGTACTTC.

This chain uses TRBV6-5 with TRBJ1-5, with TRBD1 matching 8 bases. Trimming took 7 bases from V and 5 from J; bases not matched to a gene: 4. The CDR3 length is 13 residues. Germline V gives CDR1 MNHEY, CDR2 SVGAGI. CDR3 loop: CASTTGDDQPQHF. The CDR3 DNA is TGTGCCAGCACGACAGGGGACGATCAGCCCCAGCATTTT.

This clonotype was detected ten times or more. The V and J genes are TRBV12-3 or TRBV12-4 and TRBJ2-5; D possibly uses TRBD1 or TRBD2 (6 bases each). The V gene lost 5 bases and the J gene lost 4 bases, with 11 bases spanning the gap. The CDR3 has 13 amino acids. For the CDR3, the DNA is TGTGCCAGCAGTCCTGGGGGGCGAGAGACCCAGTACTTC. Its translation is CASSPGGRETQYF.

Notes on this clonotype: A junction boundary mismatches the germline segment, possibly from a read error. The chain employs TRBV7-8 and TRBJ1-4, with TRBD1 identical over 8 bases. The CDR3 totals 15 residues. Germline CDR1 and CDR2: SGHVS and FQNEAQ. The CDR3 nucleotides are TGTGCCGGCAGCTTGCCAGGACAGGGTGGTGAAAAACTGTTTTTT. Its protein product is CAGSLPGQGGEKLFF.

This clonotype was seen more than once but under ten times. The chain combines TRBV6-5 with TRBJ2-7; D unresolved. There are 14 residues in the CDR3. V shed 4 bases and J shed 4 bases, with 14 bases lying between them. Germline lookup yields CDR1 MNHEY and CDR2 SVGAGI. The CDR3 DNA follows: TGTGCCAGCAGTTCTCCCTCGTCCCGTTACGAGCAGTACTTC. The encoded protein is CASSSPSSRYEQYF.

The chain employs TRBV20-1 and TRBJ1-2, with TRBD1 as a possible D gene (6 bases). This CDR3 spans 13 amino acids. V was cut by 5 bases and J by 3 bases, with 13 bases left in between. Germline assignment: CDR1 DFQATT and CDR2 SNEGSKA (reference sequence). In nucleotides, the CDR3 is TGCAGTGCTTTCAGGGGCGGTGACTATGGCTACACCTTC. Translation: CSAFRGGDYGYTF.

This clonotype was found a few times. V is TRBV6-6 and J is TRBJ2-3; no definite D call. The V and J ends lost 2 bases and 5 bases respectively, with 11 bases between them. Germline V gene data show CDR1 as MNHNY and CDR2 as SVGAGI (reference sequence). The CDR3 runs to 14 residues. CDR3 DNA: TGTGCCAGCAGTTACCTTGTCACGAAAGATACGCAGTATTTT. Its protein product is CASSYLVTKDTQYF.

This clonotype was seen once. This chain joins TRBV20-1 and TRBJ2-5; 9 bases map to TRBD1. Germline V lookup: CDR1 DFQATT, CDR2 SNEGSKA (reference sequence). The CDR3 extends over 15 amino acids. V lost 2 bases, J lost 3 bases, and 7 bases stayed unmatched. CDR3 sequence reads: CSARPRGTGKETQYF. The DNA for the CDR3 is TGCAGTGCTAGACCACGAGGGACAGGGAAAGAGACCCAGTACTTC.

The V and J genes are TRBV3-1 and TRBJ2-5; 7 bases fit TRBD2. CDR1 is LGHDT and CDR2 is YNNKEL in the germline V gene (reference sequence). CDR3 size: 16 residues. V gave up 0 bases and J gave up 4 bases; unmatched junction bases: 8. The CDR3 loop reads CASSQDQQGGRETQYF. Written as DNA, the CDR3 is TGTGCCAGCAGCCAAGATCAGCAGGGAGGGAGAGAGACCCAGTACTTC.

The CDR3 DNA follows: TGTGCCAGCAGGCGGGAGGAGGGAATCGGGGAGCTGTTTTTT. Protein sequence: CASRREEGIGELFF. The chain links TRBV12-3 or TRBV12-4 to TRBJ2-2, with 8 bases lining up with TRBD2. V dropped 6 bases and J dropped 7; count of bases not matched to a gene: 7. There are 14 residues in the CDR3.

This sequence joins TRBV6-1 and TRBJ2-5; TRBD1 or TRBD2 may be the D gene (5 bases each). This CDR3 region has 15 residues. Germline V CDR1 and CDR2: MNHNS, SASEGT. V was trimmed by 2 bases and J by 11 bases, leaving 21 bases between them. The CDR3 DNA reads TGTGCCAGCAGTGAACGTCGAGCCCCTCGAGGGGAGCAGTACTTC. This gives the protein CASSERRAPRGEQYF.